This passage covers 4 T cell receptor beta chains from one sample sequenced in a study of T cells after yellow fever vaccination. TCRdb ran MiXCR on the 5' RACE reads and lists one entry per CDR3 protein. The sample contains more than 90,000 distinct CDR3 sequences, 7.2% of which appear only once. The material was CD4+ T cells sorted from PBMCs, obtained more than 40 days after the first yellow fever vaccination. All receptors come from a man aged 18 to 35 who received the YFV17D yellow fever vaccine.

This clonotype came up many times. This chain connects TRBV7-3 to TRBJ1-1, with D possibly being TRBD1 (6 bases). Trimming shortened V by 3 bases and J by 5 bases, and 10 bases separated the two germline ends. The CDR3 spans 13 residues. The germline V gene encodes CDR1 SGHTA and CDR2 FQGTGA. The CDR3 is CASSFGQGTEAFF. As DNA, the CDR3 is TGTGCCAGCAGCTTCGGTCAGGGGACTGAAGCTTTCTTT.

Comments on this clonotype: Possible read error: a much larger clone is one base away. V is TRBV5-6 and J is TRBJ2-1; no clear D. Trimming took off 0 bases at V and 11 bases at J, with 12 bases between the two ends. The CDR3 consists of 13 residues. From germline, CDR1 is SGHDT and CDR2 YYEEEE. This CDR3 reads CASSLDLSGKQFF. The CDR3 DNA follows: TGTGCCAGCAGCTTGGATCTCTCGGGTAAGCAGTTCTTC.

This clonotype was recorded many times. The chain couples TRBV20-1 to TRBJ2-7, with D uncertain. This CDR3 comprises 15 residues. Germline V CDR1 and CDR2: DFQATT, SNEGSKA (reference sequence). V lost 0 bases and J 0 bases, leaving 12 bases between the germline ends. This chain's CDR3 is CSARDRLQSSYEQYV. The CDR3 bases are TGCAGTGCTAGAGACCGCCTACAGAGCTCCTACGAGCAGTACGTC.

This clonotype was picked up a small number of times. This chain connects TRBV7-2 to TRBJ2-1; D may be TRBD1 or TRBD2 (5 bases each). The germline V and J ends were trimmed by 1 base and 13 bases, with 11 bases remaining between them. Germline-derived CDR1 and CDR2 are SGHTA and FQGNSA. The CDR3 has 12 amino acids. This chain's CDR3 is CASSLEGPGQFF. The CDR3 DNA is TGTGCCAGCAGCTTAGAGGGACCAGGACAGTTCTTC.